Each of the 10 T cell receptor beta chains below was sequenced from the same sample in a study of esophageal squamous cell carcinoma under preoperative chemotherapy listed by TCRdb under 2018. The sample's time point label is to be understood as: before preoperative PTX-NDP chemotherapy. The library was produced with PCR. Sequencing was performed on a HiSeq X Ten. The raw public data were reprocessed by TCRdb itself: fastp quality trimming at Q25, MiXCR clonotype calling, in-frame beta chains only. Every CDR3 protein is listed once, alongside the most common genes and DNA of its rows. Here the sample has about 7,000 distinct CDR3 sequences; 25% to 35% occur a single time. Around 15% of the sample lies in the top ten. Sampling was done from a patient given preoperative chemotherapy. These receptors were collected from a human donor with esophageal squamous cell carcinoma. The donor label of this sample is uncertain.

The CDR3 region has the DNA TGTGCCAGCAGTTGGGGGGCGAACACCGGGGAGCTGTTTTTT. It encodes CASSWGANTGELFF. The chain links TRBV6-5 to TRBJ2-2; tentatively, D is TRBD2 (6 bases). V lost 4 bases and J lost 0, with 6 bases in between. Germline loops: CDR1 MNHEY, CDR2 SVGAGI. This CDR3 is 14 amino acids long.

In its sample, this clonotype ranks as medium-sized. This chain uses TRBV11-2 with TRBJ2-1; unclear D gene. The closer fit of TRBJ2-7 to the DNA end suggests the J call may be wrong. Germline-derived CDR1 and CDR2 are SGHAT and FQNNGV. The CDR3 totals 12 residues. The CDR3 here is CASSAPYYEQYF. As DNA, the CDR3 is TGTGCCAGCAGCGCCCCCTACTACGAGCAGTACTTC.

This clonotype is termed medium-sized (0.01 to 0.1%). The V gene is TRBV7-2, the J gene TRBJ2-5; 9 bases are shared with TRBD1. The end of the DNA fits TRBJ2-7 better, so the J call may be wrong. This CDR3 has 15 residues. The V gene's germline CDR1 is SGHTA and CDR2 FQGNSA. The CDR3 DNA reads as TGTGCCAGCAGCTCGTCCGGGACAGGGCTCTACGAGCAGTACTTC. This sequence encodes CASSSSGTGLYEQYF.

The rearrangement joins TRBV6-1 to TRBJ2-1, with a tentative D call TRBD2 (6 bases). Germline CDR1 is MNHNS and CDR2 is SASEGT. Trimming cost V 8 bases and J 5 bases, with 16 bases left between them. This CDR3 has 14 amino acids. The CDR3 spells CASGAAGLNNEQFF. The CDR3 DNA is TGTGCCAGCGGGGCCGCGGGACTGAACAATGAGCAGTTCTTC.

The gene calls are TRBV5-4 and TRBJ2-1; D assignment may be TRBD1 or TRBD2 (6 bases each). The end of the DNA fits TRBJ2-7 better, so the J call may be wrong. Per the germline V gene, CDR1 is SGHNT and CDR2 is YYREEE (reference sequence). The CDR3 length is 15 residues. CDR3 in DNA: TGTGCCAGCAGCATCTACAGGGCTAGCGCCTACGAGCAGTACTTC. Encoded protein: CASSIYRASAYEQYF.

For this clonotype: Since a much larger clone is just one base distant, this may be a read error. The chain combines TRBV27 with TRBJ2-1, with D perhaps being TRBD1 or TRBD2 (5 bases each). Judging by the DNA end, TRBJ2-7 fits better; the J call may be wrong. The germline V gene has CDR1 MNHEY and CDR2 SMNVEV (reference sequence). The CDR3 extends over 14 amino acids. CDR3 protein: CASSVEGYRYEQYF. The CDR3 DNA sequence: TGTGCCAGCAGCGTTGAGGGGTATAGGTACGAGCAGTACTTC.

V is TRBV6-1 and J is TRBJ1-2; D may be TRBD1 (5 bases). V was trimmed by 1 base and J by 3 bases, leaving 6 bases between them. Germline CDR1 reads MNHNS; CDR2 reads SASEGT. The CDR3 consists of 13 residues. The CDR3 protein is CASSEGGYYGYTF. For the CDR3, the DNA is TGTGCCAGCAGTGAAGGGGGCTACTATGGCTACACCTTC.

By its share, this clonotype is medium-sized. The CDR3 coding sequence is TGTGCCAGCAGTGAGAGGGGGCGGGGTCAATACAATGAGCAGTACTTC. It is translated as CASSERGRGQYNEQYF. The chain uses TRBV6-1 and TRBJ2-1; D might be TRBD1 (7 bases). Judging by the DNA end, TRBJ2-7 fits better; the J call may be wrong. CDR1 is MNHNS, CDR2 SASEGT, per germline. The CDR3 has 16 amino acids.

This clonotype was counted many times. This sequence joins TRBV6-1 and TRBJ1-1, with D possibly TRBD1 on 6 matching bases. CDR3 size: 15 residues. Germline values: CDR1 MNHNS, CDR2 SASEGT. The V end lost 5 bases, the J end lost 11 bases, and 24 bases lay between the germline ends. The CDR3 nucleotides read TGTGCCAGCAGTCTCCCCGGGACAACACTGAAGGGGGCTTTCTTT. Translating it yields CASSLPGTTLKGAFF.

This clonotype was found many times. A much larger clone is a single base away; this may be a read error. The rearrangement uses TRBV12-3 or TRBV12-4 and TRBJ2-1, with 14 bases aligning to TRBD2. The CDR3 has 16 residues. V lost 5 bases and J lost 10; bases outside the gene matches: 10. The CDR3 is CASSQTSGRVSYEQFF. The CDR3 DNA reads TGTGCCAGCAGTCAGACTAGCGGGAGGGTATCGTACGAGCAGTTCTTC.